Reported below is one T cell receptor beta chain. The antigen remains unidentified. One junction end disagrees with the germline gene, perhaps due to a read error. This CDR3 region has 18 residues. Per the germline V gene, CDR1 is ENHRY and CDR2 is SYGVKD. PCR amplification relied on 60 Vbeta primers (plus 13 Jbeta primers). Using immunoSEQ multiplex PCR, the repertoire was profiled, and TCRdb retains in-frame clones only, with some absent. The table shows about 140,000 clones, with around four fifths occurring only once. This sample is part of a study of cytomegalovirus exposure and HLA in healthy donors. General study results and limits: Associated with HLA alleles at 0.05 false discovery rate in a later analysis were 16,951 TCR beta sequences.

The chain has TRBV10-3 and TRBJ2-2; 12 nucleotides align to TRBD2. Sequencing was done on a sample of PBMCs. This clonotype was obtained from a woman aged 50 to 60 in good health and CMV-seropositive. CDR3 DNA sequence: TGTGCCGTCAGGTCGTACGGCCTAGCGGGGGGGCCTGGCGGGGAGCTGTTTTTT. This encodes CAVRSYGLAGGPGGELFF.